This T cell receptor beta chain was obtained from a study of cytomegalovirus exposure and HLA in healthy donors. Overall study context: Falling in the Caucasian-associated ancestry cluster were about 83% of under 450 genotyped donors.

Primers for the PCR totalled 60 Vbeta and 13 Jbeta. In the original workflow: Later, an analysis found around 77 million unique TCR beta chains, and approximately 10 million of these were shared. Repertoires were generated with immunoSEQ multiplex PCR, while TCRdb's copy carries only in-frame clones and drops some. V and J calls and clone size are given by that table; D and trimming were obtained from the DNA. The profile covers over 150,000 clones, with 60% to 80% appearing a single time and roughly 3% taken by the ten largest. The study's findings and limits: There were 164 TCR beta chains listed as cytomegalovirus-associated. Later genetic work tied a missense DCLRE1C variant to beta-chain V and J trimming.

The length of the CDR3 is 19 residues. The germline gives CDR1 MDHEN, CDR2 SYDVKM. The V segment lost 4 bases and the J segment 5 bases; nucleotides outside the gene matches: 12. As for this clone: Its antigen is unknown.

The sequence was obtained from a woman under 40 in good health and CMV-seronegative. The rearrangement uses TRBV28 and TRBJ2-3; TRBD2 matches at 16 bases. The specimen was PBMCs. The CDR3 sequence is CASSSGPGTSGRARDTQYF. The CDR3 DNA reads as TGTGCCAGCAGTTCCGGTCCCGGGACTAGCGGGAGGGCGCGAGATACGCAGTATTTT. Supplemented by reference TRBV28 and TRBJ2-3, the full variable domain reads DVKVTQSSRYLVKRTGEKVFLECVQDMDHENMFWYRQDPGLGLRLIYFSYDVKMKEKGDIPEGYSVSREKKERFSLILESASTNQTSMYLCASSSGPGTSGRARDTQYFGPGTRLTVL.